This T cell receptor beta chain stems from a study of blood T cell repertoires in COVID-19. In the original processing: Amplification from reference gene primers served as the basis for estimated nucleated cell counts. The method was immunoSEQ multiplex PCR; TCRdb's version includes in-frame clones alone and lacks a portion of them. The D gene and trimming were derived from the DNA, and the V and J assignments and clone size from that table. The sample shows under 350,000 clones, 90% of them seen only once. Trimming cost V 5 bases and J 5 bases; bases outside gene matches: 7. The CDR3 is made up of 15 amino acids. Germline V lookup: CDR1 SGHTA, CDR2 FQGNSA.

Sequencing input: peripheral blood. This TCR was sampled from a woman under 40 with COVID-19, enrolled during active disease. The rearrangement joins TRBV7-2 to TRBJ2-7, with TRBD2 matching over 12 bases. CDR3 DNA sequence: TGTGCCAGCAGCCCTCTAGCGGGAGGGTCCCACGAGCAGTACTTC. This translates into CASSPLAGGSHEQYF.